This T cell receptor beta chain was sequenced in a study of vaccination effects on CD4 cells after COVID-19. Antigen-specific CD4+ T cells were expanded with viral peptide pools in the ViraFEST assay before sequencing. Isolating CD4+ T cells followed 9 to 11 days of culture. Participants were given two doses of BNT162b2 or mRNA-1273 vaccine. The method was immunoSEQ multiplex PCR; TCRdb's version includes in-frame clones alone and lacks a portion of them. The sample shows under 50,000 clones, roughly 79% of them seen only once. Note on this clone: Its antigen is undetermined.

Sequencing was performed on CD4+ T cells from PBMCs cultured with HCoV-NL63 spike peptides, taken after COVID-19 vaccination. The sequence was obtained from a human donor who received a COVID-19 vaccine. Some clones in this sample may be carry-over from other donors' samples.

CDR3 sequence reads: CASSLSQLNTEAFF. The CDR3 DNA reads TGTGCCAGCAGTTTGTCCCAGTTGAACACTGAAGCTTTCTTT. The genes are TRBV6-6 and TRBJ1-1; no clear D. V was trimmed by 4 bases and J by 0 bases, leaving 9 bases between them. CDR1 is MNHNY, CDR2 SVGAGI, per germline (reference sequence). This CDR3 is built from 14 residues.